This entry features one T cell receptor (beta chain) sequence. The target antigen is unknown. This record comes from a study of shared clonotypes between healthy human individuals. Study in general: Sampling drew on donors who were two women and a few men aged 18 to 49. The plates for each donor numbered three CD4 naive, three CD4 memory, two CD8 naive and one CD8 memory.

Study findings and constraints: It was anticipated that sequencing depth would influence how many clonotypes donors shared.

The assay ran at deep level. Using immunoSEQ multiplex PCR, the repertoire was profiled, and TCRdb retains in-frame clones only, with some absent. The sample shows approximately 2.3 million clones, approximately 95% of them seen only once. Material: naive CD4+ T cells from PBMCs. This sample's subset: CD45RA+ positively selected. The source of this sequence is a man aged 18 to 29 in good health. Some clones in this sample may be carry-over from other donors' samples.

The CDR3 nucleotides are TGTGCCAGCAGCATCCAACAGGGGGCAGGGGAGACCCAGTACTTC. This codes for CASSIQQGAGETQYF. The chain combines TRBV7-2 with TRBJ2-5; 9 bases align to TRBD1. CDR1 is SGHTA and CDR2 is FQGNSA in the germline V gene. The CDR3 sequence is 15 residues long. Unmatched junction bases numbered 9, after V lost 5 bases and J lost 5 bases.